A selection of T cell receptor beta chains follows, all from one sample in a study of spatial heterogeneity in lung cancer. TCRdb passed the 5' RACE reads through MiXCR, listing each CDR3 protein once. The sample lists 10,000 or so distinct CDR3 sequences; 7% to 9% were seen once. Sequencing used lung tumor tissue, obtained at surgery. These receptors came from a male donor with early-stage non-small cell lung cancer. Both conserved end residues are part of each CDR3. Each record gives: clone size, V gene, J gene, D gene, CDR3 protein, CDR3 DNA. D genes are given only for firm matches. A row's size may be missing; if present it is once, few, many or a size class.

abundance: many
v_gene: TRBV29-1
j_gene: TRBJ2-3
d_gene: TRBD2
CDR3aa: CSVGLGLAADTQYF
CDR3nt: TGCAGCGTTGGTTTGGGACTAGCGGCAGATACGCAGTATTTT

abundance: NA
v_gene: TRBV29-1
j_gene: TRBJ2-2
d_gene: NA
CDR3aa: CSVEGEPRTGELFF
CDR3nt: TGCAGCGTTGAGGGGGAGCCGAGGACCGGGGAGCTGTTTTTT

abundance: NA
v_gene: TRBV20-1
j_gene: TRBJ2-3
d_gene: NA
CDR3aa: CSAGPDSPTDTQYF
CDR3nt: TGCAGTGCTGGACCGGACAGCCCCACAGATACGCAGTATTTT

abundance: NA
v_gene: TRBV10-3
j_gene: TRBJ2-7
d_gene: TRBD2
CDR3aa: CAISEYSGSNYEQYF
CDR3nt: TGTGCCATCAGTGAGTATAGCGGGAGCAACTACGAGCAGTACTTC

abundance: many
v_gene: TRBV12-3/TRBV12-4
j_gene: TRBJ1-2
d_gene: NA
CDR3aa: CASSLNGEDGYTF
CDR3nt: TGTGCCAGCAGTTTAAATGGGGAGGATGGCTACACCTTC

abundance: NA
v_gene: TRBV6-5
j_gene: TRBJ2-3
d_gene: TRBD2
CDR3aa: CASSYSTSGYTDTQYF
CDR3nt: TGTGCCAGCAGTTACTCGACTAGCGGGTACACAGATACGCAGTATTTT

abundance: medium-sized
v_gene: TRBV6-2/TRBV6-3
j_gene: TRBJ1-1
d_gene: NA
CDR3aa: CASSYHLQGTEAFF
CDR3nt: TGTGCCAGCAGTTACCACCTCCAAGGGACTGAAGCTTTCTTT

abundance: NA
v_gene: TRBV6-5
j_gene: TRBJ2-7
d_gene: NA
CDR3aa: CASSYSIAGNYEQYF
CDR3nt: TGTGCCAGCAGTTACTCGATTGCCGGTAACTACGAGCAGTACTTC

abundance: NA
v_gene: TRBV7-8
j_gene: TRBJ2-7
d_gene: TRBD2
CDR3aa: CASRAASGGLNEQYF
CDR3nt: TGTGCCAGCAGAGCCGCTAGCGGGGGTTTGAACGAGCAGTACTTC

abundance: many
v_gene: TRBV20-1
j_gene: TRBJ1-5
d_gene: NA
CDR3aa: CSAPEGGRQPQHF
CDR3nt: TGCAGTGCCCCCGAGGGGGGGCGCCAGCCCCAGCATTTT

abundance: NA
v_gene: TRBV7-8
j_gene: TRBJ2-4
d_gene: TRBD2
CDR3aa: CASSLHGRAGIAKNIQYF
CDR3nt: TGTGCCAGCAGCTTACACGGGAGGGCCGGTATAGCCAAAAACATTCAGTACTTC

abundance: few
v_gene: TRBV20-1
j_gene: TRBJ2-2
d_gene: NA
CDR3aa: CSARQTGTGELFF
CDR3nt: TGCAGTGCTAGACAGACTGGGACCGGGGAGCTGTTTTTT

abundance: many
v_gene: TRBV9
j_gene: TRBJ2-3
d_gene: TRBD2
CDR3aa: CASSPRASGGRTDTQYF
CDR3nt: TGTGCCAGCAGCCCCCGGGCTAGCGGGGGACGGACAGATACGCAGTATTTT

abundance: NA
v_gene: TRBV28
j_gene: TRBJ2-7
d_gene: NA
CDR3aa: CATGTGEYEQYF
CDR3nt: TGTGCCACCGGGACGGGAGAGTACGAGCAGTACTTC

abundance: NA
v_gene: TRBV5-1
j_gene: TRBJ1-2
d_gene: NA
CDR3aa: CASSREQGSLGYTF
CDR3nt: TGCGCCAGCTCCCGTGAGCAGGGGAGTCTTGGCTACACCTTC

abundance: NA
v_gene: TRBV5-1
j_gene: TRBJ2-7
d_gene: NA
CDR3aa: CASSYYVGGRETYEQYF
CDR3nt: TGCGCCAGCAGCTACTATGTGGGGGGCAGAGAGACCTACGAGCAGTACTTC